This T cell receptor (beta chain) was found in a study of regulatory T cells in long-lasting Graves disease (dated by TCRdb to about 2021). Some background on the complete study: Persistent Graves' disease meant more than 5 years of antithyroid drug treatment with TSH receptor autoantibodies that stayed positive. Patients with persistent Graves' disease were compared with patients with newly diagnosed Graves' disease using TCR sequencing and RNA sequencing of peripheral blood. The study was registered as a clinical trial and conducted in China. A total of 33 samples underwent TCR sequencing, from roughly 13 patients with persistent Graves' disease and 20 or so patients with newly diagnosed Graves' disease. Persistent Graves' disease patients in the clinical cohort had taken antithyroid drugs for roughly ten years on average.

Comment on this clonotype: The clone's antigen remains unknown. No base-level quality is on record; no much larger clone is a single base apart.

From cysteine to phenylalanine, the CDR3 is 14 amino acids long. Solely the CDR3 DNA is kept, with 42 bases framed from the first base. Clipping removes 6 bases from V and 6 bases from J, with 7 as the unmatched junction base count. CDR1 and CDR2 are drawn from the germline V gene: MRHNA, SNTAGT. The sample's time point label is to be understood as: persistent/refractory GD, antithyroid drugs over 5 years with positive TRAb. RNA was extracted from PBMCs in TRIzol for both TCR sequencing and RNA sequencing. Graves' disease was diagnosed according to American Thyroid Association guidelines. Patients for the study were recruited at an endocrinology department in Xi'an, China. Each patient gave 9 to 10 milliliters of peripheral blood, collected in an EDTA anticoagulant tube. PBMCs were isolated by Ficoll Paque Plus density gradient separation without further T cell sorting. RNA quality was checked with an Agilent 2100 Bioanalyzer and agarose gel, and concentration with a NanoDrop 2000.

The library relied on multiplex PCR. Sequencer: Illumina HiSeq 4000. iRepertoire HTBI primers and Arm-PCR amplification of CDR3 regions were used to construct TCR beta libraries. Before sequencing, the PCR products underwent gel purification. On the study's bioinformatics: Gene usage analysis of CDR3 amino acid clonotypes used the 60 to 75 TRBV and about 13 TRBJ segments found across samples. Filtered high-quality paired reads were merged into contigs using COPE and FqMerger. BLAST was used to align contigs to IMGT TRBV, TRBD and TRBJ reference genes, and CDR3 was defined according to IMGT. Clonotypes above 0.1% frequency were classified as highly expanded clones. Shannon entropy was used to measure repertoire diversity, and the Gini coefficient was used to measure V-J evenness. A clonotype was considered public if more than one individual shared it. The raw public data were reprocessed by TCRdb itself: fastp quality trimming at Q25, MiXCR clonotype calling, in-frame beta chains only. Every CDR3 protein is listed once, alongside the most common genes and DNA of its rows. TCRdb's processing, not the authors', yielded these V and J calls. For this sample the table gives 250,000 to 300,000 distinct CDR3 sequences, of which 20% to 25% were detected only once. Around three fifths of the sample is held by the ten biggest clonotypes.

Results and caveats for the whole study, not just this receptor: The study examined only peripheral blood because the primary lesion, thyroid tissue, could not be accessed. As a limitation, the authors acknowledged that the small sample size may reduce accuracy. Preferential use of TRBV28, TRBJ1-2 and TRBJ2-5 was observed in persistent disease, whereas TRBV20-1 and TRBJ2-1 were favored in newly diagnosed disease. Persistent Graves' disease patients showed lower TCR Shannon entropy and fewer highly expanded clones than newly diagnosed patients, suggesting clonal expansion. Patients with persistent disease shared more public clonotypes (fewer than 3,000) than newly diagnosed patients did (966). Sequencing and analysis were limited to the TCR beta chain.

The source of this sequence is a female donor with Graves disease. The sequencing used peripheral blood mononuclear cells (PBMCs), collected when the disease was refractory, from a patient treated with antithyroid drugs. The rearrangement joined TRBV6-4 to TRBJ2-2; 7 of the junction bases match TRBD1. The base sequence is TGTGCCAGCAGAGAAGACAGGGAAGCCGGGGAGCTGTTTTTT. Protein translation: CASREDREAGELFF.